The 20 T cell receptor beta chains in this list originate from one sample, sequenced in a study of a mutant IDH1 vaccine in newly diagnosed glioma. Antigens for these TCRs are unknown. The data were produced by immunoSEQ multiplex PCR, yet TCRdb's version contains in-frame clones alone and is incomplete. The sample consists of 25,000 to 30,000 clones, about three quarters of them appearing once. As for time point: week 5, during vaccination. Doses comprised 300 ug of mutant IDH1 20-mer peptide each, plus topical imiquimod. This specimen was PBMCs, taken from a glioma patient whose treatment included an IDH1 peptide vaccine. The source is a man aged 40-49 years with glioma.

This chain joins TRBV5-6 and TRBJ1-2, with D possibly being TRBD1 (6 bases). Between the trimmed V and J ends, which lost 4 bases and 8 bases, there was a span of 24 bases. This CDR3 is built from 16 residues. Germline V lookup: CDR1 SGHDT, CDR2 YYEEEE. This CDR3 reads CASSLPDGQPLWGYTF. CDR3 in DNA: TGTGCCAGCAGCCTCCCAGATGGACAGCCCCTATGGGGCTACACCTTC.

The chain joins TRBV5-1 to TRBJ2-1, with TRBD2 matching 14 bases. Germline values: CDR1 SGHRS, CDR2 YFSETQ. The ends lost 0 bases at V and 5 bases at J; junction bases unmatched: 1. The CDR3 is made up of 16 amino acids. CDR3 sequence: CASSLGTSGRNNEQFF. The CDR3 DNA sequence: TGCGCCAGCAGCTTGGGGACTAGCGGGAGGAACAATGAGCAGTTCTTC. The whole variable domain, filled in from reference TRBV5-1 and TRBJ2-1, reads KAGVTQTPRYLIKTRGQQVTLSCSPISGHRSVSWYQQTPGQGLQFLFEYFSETQRNKGNFPGRFSGRQFSNSRSEMNVSTLELGDSALYLCASSLGTSGRNNEQFFGPGTRLTVL.

V and J are TRBV7-9 and TRBJ2-1; 7 nucleotides align to TRBD2. With V trimmed by 5 bases and J by 2 bases, 6 bases remained unmatched. The CDR3 is made up of 15 amino acids. The germline V gene has CDR1 SEHNR and CDR2 FQNEAQ (reference sequence). Here the CDR3 DNA reads TGTGCCAGCAGCCCTCGCGGGAGTACCTACAATGAGCAGTTCTTC. Encoded protein: CASSPRGSTYNEQFF.

This rearrangement joins TRBV4-1 to TRBJ2-2, with 12 positions matching TRBD2. The CDR3 runs to 22 residues. Germline CDR1 MGHRA, CDR2 YSYEKL. V shed 3 bases and J 4 bases; nucleotides not matched to a gene: 21. The CDR3 is CASSQGRGAALAGGRRTGELFF. CDR3 nucleotides: TGCGCCAGCAGCCAGGGGAGGGGAGCCGCACTAGCGGGAGGCCGGCGCACCGGGGAGCTGTTTTTT.

This chain links TRBV6-1 with TRBJ2-3; 11 bases are shared with TRBD2. Germline CDR1 reads MNHNS; CDR2 reads SASEGT. The V and J ends lost 6 bases and 1 base, in that order; junction bases with no gene match: 3. The CDR3 is 15 amino acids. The CDR3 sequence is CASRSGLAGTDTQYF. As DNA, the CDR3 is TGTGCCAGCAGATCGGGACTAGCGGGCACAGATACGCAGTATTTT.

In its sample, this clone was seen once. V and J are TRBV27 and TRBJ2-5, with TRBD2 matching over 8 bases. V lost 2 bases, J lost 1 base, and 9 bases stayed unmatched. The germline CDR1 and CDR2 sequences are MNHEY and SMNVEV (reference sequence). The CDR3 is 17 amino acids. The CDR3 sequence is CASSLRWRGASQETQYF. The CDR3 region has the DNA TGTGCCAGCAGTTTAAGATGGCGGGGGGCTAGCCAAGAGACCCAGTACTTC.

The rearrangement uses TRBV7-9 and TRBJ2-4; TRBD1 or TRBD2 may be the D gene (6 bases each). The CDR3 loop spans 16 amino acids. Germline V gives CDR1 SEHNR, CDR2 FQNEAQ (reference sequence). Between the trimmed V and J ends, which lost 4 bases and 0 bases, there was a span of 13 bases. CDR3 amino acids: CASSSGAGLAKNIQYF. The DNA for the CDR3 is TGTGCCAGCAGCTCGGGGGCCGGACTAGCCAAAAACATTCAGTACTTC. Combining the CDR3 with reference TRBV7-9 and TRBJ2-4 gives the whole variable domain DTGVSQNPRHKITKRGQNVTFRCDPISEHNRLYWYRQTLGQGPEFLTYFQNEAQLEKSRLLSDRFSAERPKGSFSTLEIQRTEQGDSAMYLCASSSGAGLAKNIQYFGAGTRLSVL.

This sequence joins TRBV29-1 and TRBJ1-2; 7 bases agree with TRBD1. The V gene end was trimmed by 3 bases and the J gene end by 4 bases; junction bases not matched to a gene: 5. This CDR3 is 13 amino acids long. The germline gives CDR1 SQVTM, CDR2 ANQGSEA. This CDR3 is CSVETGQSYGYTF. The CDR3 nucleotides read TGCAGCGTTGAGACGGGACAGAGCTATGGCTACACCTTC.

The chain's CDR3 is CSVGGWAYNEQFF. CDR3 coding DNA: TGCAGCGTTGGGGGCTGGGCCTACAATGAGCAGTTCTTC. The chain uses TRBV29-1 and TRBJ2-1; D is perhaps TRBD1 (5 bases). The germline CDR1 and CDR2 sequences are SQVTM and ANQGSEA. The ends were cut back, 4 bases at V and 2 bases at J, with 9 bases in the middle. The CDR3 is 13 residues long.

The V and J genes are TRBV7-2 and TRBJ2-2; perhaps TRBD1 as D (5 bases). The V and J ends lost 5 bases and 1 base respectively, with 11 bases between them. Per the germline V gene, CDR1 is SGHTA and CDR2 is FQGNSA. The CDR3 totals 15 residues. The CDR3 protein is CASSTRQRNTGELFF. The CDR3 nucleotides read TGTGCCAGCAGCACCCGACAGAGGAACACCGGGGAGCTGTTTTTT. The full variable domain, its missing parts supplied by reference TRBV7-2 and TRBJ2-2, is GAGVSQSPSNKVTEKGKDVELRCDPISGHTALYWYRQSLGQGLEFLIYFQGNSAPDKSGLPSDRFSAERTGGSVSTLTIQRTQQEDSAVYLCASSTRQRNTGELFFGEGSRLTVL.

V and J are TRBV15 and TRBJ2-1, with D hard to call. V gave up 0 bases and J gave up 8 bases, with 8 bases separating them. The CDR3 loop spans 13 amino acids. Germline V gene sequence: CDR1 LNHNV, CDR2 YYDKDF (reference sequence). The CDR3 DNA sequence: TGTGCCACCAGCAGAGATCCTCGGGATGAGCAGTTCTTC. Amino acids: CATSRDPRDEQFF.

This chain connects TRBV12-5 to TRBJ2-1; 7 bases align to TRBD2. From germline, CDR1 is LGHNT and CDR2 FRNRAP. CDR3 length: 12 residues. After removal of 6 bases from V and 15 bases from J, the junction contained 11 bases not matched to a gene. The CDR3 protein is CASGLIRDYPFF. In DNA, the CDR3 is TGTGCTAGTGGCCTCATCCGGGACTATCCGTTCTTC.

This sequence joins TRBV6-5 and TRBJ2-7; tentatively, D is TRBD2 (5 bases). This CDR3 comprises 13 residues. Germline V gene data show CDR1 as MNHEY and CDR2 as SVGAGI. V gave up 0 bases and J gave up 3 bases, with 6 bases separating them. The CDR3 sequence: CASSYSAGYEQYV. DNA for the CDR3: TGTGCCAGCAGTTACTCGGCGGGCTACGAGCAGTACGTC.

J is TRBJ2-3 and V is TRBV5-1; possible D gene TRBD2, 6 bases. The CDR3 contains 17 residues. The V gene's germline CDR1 is SGHRS and CDR2 YFSETQ. Trimming left V 0 bases short and J 2 bases short, with 16 bases between. For the CDR3, the DNA is TGCGCCAGCAGCTTGGCCGGGAGTGAGCGGGTCACAGATACGCAGTATTTT. It translates to CASSLAGSERVTDTQYF. Drawing the rest from reference TRBV5-1 and TRBJ2-3, the complete variable domain is KAGVTQTPRYLIKTRGQQVTLSCSPISGHRSVSWYQQTPGQGLQFLFEYFSETQRNKGNFPGRFSGRQFSNSRSEMNVSTLELGDSALYLCASSLAGSERVTDTQYFGPGTRLTVL.

The CDR3 nucleotides are TGTGCCAGCTCGGCTGGGACAGGGGGTTTTAGCAATCAGCCCCAGCATTTT. This sequence encodes CASSAGTGGFSNQPQHF. The genes are TRBV18 and TRBJ1-5; 11 bases match TRBD1. Germline assignment: CDR1 KGHSH and CDR2 LQKENI. The CDR3 is 17 amino acids. The trim removed 6 bases at V and 0 bases at J, leaving 7 bases unmatched.

V gene TRBV9 combines with J gene TRBJ2-1, with unresolved D. The CDR3 sequence is 12 residues long. V shed 5 bases and J shed 5 bases, with 8 bases lying between them. Looked up from germline, CDR1 is SGDLS and CDR2 is YYNGEE. Here the CDR3 reads CASRGSHNEQFF. Written as DNA, the CDR3 is TGTGCCAGCAGAGGGTCACACAATGAGCAGTTCTTC.

The chain uses TRBV7-9 and TRBJ2-1; D unclear. The CDR3 is 15 amino acids. Trimming left V 2 bases short and J 8 bases short, with 16 bases between. Germline CDR1 SEHNR, CDR2 FQNEAQ (reference sequence). This chain's CDR3 is CASSLKRLGVDEQFF. The CDR3 DNA reads TGTGCCAGCAGCTTAAAACGGCTTGGGGTCGATGAGCAGTTCTTC. Looking up the rest from reference TRBV7-9 and TRBJ2-1 gives the full variable domain: DTGVSQNPRHKITKRGQNVTFRCDPISEHNRLYWYRQTLGQGPEFLTYFQNEAQLEKSRLLSDRFSAERPKGSFSTLEIQRTEQGDSAMYLCASSLKRLGVDEQFFGPGTRLTVL.

The chain carries TRBV2 and TRBJ1-3, with TRBD1 matching 9 bases. The V and J ends lost 4 bases and 0 bases, in that order; junction bases with no gene match: 7. Per germline, CDR1 SNHLY and CDR2 FYNNEI. This CDR3 spans 17 amino acids. The CDR3 DNA sequence: TGTGCCAGCAGTGCTTCAGGACAGGGGAACTCTGGAAACACCATATATTTT. This codes for CASSASGQGNSGNTIYF.

The J gene is TRBJ1-6, the V gene TRBV5-6; D is possibly TRBD1 (5 bases). The length of the CDR3 is 15 residues. The germline CDR1 and CDR2 sequences are SGHDT and YYEEEE. With 1 base removed from V and 10 bases from J, the gap between germline ends came to 15 bases. This CDR3 reads CASSLWGREGSPLHF. The CDR3, as DNA: TGTGCCAGCAGCTTGTGGGGCAGGGAAGGATCACCCCTCCACTTT.

Regarding this clone: Other nucleotide sequences in the sample specify the same CDR3. The chain couples TRBV29-1 to TRBJ1-5; D possibly corresponds to TRBD1 (5 bases). Trimming shortened V by 6 bases and J by 6 bases, and 15 bases separated the two germline ends. The CDR3 is 13 residues long. In germline, CDR1 is SQVTM, CDR2 ANQGSEA. CDR3 region: CSVSGGVGQPQHF. As DNA, the CDR3 is TGCAGCGTCTCTGGGGGAGTTGGTCAGCCCCAGCATTTT. The whole variable domain, remainder taken from reference TRBV29-1 and TRBJ1-5, is SAVISQKPSRDICQRGTSLTIQCQVDSQVTMMFWYRQQPGQSLTLIATANQGSEATYESGFVIDKFPISRPNLTFSTLTVSNMSPEDSSIYLCSVSGGVGQPQHFGDGTRLSIL.